The 5 T cell receptor beta chains below were found in one sample sequenced in a study of shared clonotypes between healthy human individuals. Some clones are missing from TCRdb's copy, which holds only in-frame ones; the method was immunoSEQ multiplex PCR. The data show about 470,000 clones, with 70% to 80% seen just once and approximately 13% held by the top ten. Sequencing was carried out using PBMCs. The receptors come from a woman in her thirties or forties in good health. Some clones in this sample may be carry-over from other donors' samples.

This clone came up a few times. The CDR3 coding sequence is TGTGCCAGCTCACCGATCGGTAGCGGCTCAGGGTGGGAGCAGTACTTC. It translates to CASSPIGSGSGWEQYF. The chain couples TRBV18 to TRBJ2-5; a possible D gene is TRBD2 (6 bases). The CDR3 covers 16 residues. Per germline, CDR1 KGHSH and CDR2 LQKENI. Trimming pared 3 bases from V and 11 bases from J, leaving 25 bases between.

The V and J genes are TRBV5-1 and TRBJ2-7, with TRBD1 matching 7 bases. From germline, CDR1 is SGHRS and CDR2 YFSETQ. After removal of 0 bases from V and 0 bases from J, the junction contained 12 bases not matched to a gene. There are 18 residues in the CDR3. The CDR3 DNA is TGCGCCAGCAGCTTGGGATTGTCGTCACAGGGGATCTCCTACGAGCAGTACTTC. This sequence encodes CASSLGLSSQGISYEQYF.

The chain has TRBV5-6 and TRBJ2-7; 13 bases match TRBD2. J was trimmed by 5 bases and V by 4 bases; bases with no gene match: 6. Per germline, CDR1 SGHDT and CDR2 YYEEEE. The CDR3 runs 15 residues. CDR3 DNA sequence: TGTGCCAGCAGCCTCAGGACTAGCGGGAGAAACGAGCAGTACTTC. This translates into CASSLRTSGRNEQYF.

The chain links TRBV2 to TRBJ2-1; 10 positions agree with TRBD1. V dropped 7 bases and J dropped 9; count of bases not matched to a gene: 9. This CDR3 is built from 14 residues. Germline lookup yields CDR1 SNHLY and CDR2 FYNNEI. Here the CDR3 reads CASNPGQGYGEQFF. The DNA of the CDR3 is TGTGCCAGCAACCCGGGACAGGGGTACGGTGAGCAGTTCTTC.

This clone came up many times. The chain links TRBV18 to TRBJ1-2; 7 bases agree with TRBD1. The CDR3 sequence is 14 residues long. Germline assignment: CDR1 KGHSH and CDR2 LQKENI. The V and J ends lost 3 bases and 8 bases, in that order; junction bases with no gene match: 9. The CDR3 nucleotides read TGTGCCAGCTCACCGGGACAGTCCGGAGAAGGCTACACCTTC. Protein product: CASSPGQSGEGYTF.